This T cell receptor (beta chain) appears in the sequencing data of a study of human T cells and chemical hapten exposure. Study-level background: Upper-back patches of 0.01% DPC were read at 6 days. Study conclusions and caveats: Expanded TCRs were compared with controls, and the expanded TCRs formed significantly more large CDR3 similarity clusters. Once DPC sensitization occurred, TCRs above 1 in 1000 frequency showed no change.

As concerns this clonotype: Its specificity is not known.

Germline V gene lookup returns CDR1 DFQATT and CDR2 SNEGSKA (reference sequence). The germline V and J ends were trimmed by 4 bases and 5 bases, with 8 bases remaining between them. The CDR3 loop spans 11 amino acids. Stated time point: patch test 1, 2 weeks after DPC sensitization. The sample's treatment: therapeutic diphenylcyclopropenone sensitization with weekly scalp DPC. Alopecia patients between 18 and 70 years old and suitable for DPC were used as donors. TCRdb used MiXCR to reprocess the RACE reads, holding one entry per CDR3 protein. The table has more than 150,000 distinct CDR3 sequences, around 15% seen once.

The chain has TRBV20-1 and TRBJ1-2, with no clear D. The receptor comes from a woman aged 30 to 39 with alopecia areata. Some clones in this sample may be carry-over from other donors' samples. The source was whole blood, collected in connection with sensitization to the hapten diphenylcyclopropenone (DPC). CDR3 amino acids: CSAKQSYGYTF. CDR3 nucleotide sequence: TGCAGTGCTAAGCAGTCTTATGGCTACACCTTC.